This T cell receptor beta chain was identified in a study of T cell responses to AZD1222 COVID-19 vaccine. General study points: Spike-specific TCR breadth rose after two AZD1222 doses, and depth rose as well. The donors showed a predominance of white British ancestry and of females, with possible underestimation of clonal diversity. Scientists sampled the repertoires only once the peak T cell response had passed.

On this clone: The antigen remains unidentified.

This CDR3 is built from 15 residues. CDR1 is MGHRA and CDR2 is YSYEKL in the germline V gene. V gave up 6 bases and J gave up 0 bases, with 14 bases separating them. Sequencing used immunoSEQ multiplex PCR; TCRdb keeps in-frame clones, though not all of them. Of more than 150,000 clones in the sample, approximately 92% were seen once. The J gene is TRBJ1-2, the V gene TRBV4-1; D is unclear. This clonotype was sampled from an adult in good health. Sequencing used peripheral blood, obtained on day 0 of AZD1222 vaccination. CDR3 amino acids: CASSSATPPNYGYTF. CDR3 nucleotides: TGCGCCAGCAGTTCCGCGACACCACCTAACTATGGCTACACCTTC.